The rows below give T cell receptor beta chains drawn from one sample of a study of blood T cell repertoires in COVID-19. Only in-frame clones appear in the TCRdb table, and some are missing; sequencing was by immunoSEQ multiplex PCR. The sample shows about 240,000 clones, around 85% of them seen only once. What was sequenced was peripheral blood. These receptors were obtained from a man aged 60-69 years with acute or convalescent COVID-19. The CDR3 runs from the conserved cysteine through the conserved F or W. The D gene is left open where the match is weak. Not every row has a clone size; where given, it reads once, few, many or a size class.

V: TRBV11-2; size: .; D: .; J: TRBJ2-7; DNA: TGTGCCAGCAGCCTACAGGGTACCGTCTACGAGCAGTACTTC; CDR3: CASSLQGTVYEQYF
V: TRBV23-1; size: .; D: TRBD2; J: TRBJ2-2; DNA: TGCGCCAGCAGTCAAATAGCGGGAGGGCCTGACGTGGACACCGGGGAGCTGTTTTTT; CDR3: CASSQIAGGPDVDTGELFF
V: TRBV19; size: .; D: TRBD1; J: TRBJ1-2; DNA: TGTGCCAGTAGTTTCCAGGGGGCCCGGGGCTACACCTTC; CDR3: CASSFQGARGYTF
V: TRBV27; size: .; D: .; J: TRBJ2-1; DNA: TGTGCCAGCAGTCCCAGGGCGTCGGAGATGCCCTACAATGAGCAGTTCTTC; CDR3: CASSPRASEMPYNEQFF
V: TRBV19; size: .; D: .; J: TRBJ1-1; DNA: TGTGCCAGTAGTATGGGACATTTGAACACTGAAGCTTTCTTT; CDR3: CASSMGHLNTEAFF
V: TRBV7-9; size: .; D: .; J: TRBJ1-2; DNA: TGTGCCAGCAGCCCGCGCGGGAGCTATGGCTACACCTTC; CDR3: CASSPRGSYGYTF
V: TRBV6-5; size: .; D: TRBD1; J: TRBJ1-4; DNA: TGTGCCAGCATTCCGCCAGGGACAGGATTGGAAAAACTGTTTTTT; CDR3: CASIPPGTGLEKLFF
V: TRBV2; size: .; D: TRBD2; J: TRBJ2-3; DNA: TGTGCCAGCACATATGCTAGCGGGAGGGCCACAGATACGCAGTATTTT; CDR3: CASTYASGRATDTQYF
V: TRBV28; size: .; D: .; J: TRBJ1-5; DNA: TGTGCCAGTACACTCTCTCGGGTAGGGAGGTATGGCAATCAGCCCCAGCATTTT; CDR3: CASTLSRVGRYGNQPQHF
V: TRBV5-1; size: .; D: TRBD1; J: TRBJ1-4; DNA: TGCGCCAGCAGCTTGGGGACAGGAAATGAAAAACTGTTTTTT; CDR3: CASSLGTGNEKLFF
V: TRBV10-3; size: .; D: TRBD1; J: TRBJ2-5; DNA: TGTGCCATCAGTGAGTCGACAGGGCAATTGATGGGGACCCAGTACTTC; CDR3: CAISESTGQLMGTQYF
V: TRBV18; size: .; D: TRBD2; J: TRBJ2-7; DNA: TGTGCCAGCTCCGGACTAGCGGGCTCTACCTACGAGCAGTACTTC; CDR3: CASSGLAGSTYEQYF
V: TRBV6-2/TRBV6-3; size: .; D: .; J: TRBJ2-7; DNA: TGTGCCAGCAGTTACTCGGGCGTGGGAGAGACCTCCTACGAGCAGTACTTC; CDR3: CASSYSGVGETSYEQYF
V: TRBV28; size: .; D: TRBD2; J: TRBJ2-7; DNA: TGTGCCAGCAGTAAGGCTAGCGGGGAGCGCGAGCAGTACTTC; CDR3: CASSKASGEREQYF
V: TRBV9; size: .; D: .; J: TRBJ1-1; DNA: TGTGCCAGCAGCGTAGGGGAGGGGTTCTCGAACACTGAAGCTTTCTTT; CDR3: CASSVGEGFSNTEAFF
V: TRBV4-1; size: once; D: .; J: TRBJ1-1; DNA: TGCGCCAGCAGTTTAGAGGGAGGGAACACTGAAGCTTTCTTT; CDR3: CASSLEGGNTEAFF
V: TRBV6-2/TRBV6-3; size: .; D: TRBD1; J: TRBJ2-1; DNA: TGTGCCAGCAGCAAGGACAGGGGCCGGACAGGGTTCTTC; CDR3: CASSKDRGRTGFF
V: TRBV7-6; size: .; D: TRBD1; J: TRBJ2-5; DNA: TGTGCCAGCAGTCCAGGACAGGGGGCTGGAGAGACCCAGTACTTC; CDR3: CASSPGQGAGETQYF
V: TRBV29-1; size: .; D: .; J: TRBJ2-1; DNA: TGCAGCGTTTATATTACCTACAATGAGCAGTTCTTC; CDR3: CSVYITYNEQFF
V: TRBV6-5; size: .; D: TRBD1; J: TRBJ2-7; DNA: TGTGCCAGCAGGGGACAGGGGGACTACGAGCAGTACTTC; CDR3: CASRGQGDYEQYF
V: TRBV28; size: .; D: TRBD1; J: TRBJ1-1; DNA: TGTGCCAGTATAGGGGGCTGGCACACTGAAGCTTTCTTT; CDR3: CASIGGWHTEAFF
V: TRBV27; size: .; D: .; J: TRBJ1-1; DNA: TGTGCCAGCAGTTCTGCAGCGCACACTGAAGCTTTCTTT; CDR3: CASSSAAHTEAFF
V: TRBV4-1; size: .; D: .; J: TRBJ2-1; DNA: TGCGCCAGCAGCCAAGTACTAAGTGGCGGAAACAATGAGCAGTTCTTC; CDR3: CASSQVLSGGNNEQFF
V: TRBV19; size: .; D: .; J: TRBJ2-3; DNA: TGTGCCAGTACTGTGGGCGGGTTCACAGATACGCAGTATTTT; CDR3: CASTVGGFTDTQYF
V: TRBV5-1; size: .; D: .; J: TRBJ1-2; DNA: TGCGCCAGCAGCACGGAGGGGAACTATGGCTACACCTTC; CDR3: CASSTEGNYGYTF
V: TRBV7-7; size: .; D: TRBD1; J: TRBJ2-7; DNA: TGTGCTAGCCGACCCGTACAGGGGGGTGTTAACGAGCAGTACTTC; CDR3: CASRPVQGGVNEQYF
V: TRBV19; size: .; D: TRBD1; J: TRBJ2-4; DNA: TGTGCCAGTAGTATAGGACAGGGGAGAAACATTCAGTACTTC; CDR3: CASSIGQGRNIQYF
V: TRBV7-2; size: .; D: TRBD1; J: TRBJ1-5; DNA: TGTGCCAGCAGCTTAAAGGGGGCGTCGAATCAGCCCCAGCATTTT; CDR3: CASSLKGASNQPQHF
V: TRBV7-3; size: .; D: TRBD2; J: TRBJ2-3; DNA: TGTGCCAGCAGCCTCCGGGGGGGGCTAGATACGCAGTATTTT; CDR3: CASSLRGGLDTQYF
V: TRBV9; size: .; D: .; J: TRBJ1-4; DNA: TGTGCCAGCAGCGTAGATAGCGGCAGGATTAATGAAAAACTGTTTTTT; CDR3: CASSVDSGRINEKLFF
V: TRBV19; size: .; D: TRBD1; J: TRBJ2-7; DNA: TGTGCCAGTAGTATCTCTAGGGGGCGCAGATACGAGCAGTACTTC; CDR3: CASSISRGRRYEQYF
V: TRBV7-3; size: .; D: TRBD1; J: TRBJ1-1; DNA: TGTGCCAGCAGCTTATTGGGACAGGGCTCTGAAGCTTTCTTT; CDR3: CASSLLGQGSEAFF
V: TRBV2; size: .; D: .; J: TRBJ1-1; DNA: TGTGCCAGCAGATATAACAGGGAGGGTGAAGCTTTCTTT; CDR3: CASRYNREGEAFF
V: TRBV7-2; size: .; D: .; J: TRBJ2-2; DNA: TGTGCCAGCAGCTTCCCGACGGGTGTGGCGACCGGGGAGCTGTTTTTT; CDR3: CASSFPTGVATGELFF
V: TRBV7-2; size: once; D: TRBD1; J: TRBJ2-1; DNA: TGTGCCAGCAGCTTAGCGGTGGGACAGGGGTTCAATGAGCAGTTCTTC; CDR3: CASSLAVGQGFNEQFF
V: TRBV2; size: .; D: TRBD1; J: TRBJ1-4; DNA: TGTGCCAGCAGGCCGACAGGGTTGGTTGAAAAACTGTTTTTT; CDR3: CASRPTGLVEKLFF
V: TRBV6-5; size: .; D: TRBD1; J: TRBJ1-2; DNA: TGTGCCAGCAGTTGGACAGGAGCTAACTATGGCTACACCTTC; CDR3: CASSWTGANYGYTF
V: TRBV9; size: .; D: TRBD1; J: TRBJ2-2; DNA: TGTGCCAGCAGCGACCGTACGGGACAGGGGAACACCGGGGAGCTGTTTTTT; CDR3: CASSDRTGQGNTGELFF
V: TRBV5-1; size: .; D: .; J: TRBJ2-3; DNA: TGCGCCAGCAGCTTGGAGCAGGGTTCAGATACGCAGTATTTT; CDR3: CASSLEQGSDTQYF
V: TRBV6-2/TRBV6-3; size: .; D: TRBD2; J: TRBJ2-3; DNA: TGTGCCAGCAGTTACGCCGGGCGGGAGGAGCGCACAGATACGCAGTATTTT; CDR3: CASSYAGREERTDTQYF
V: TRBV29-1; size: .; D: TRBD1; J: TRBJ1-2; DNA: TGCAGCGTAGCCGACTACAGGGGACCTAACTATGGCTACACCTTC; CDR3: CSVADYRGPNYGYTF